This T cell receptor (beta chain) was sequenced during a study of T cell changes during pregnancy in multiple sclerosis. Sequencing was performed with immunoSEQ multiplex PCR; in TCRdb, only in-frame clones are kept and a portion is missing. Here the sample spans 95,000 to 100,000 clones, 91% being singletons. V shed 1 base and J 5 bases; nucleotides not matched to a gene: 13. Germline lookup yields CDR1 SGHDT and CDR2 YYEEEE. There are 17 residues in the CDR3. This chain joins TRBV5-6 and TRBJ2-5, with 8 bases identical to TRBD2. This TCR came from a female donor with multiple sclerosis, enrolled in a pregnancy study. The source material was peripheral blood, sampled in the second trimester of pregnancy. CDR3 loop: CASSLLGLGSRGETQYF. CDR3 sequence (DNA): TGTGCCAGCAGCTTGCTGGGACTAGGGAGTCGTGGGGAGACCCAGTACTTC.